The 23 T cell receptor beta chains reported below all come from one sample, sequenced in a study of shared clonotypes between healthy human individuals. Only in-frame clones appear in the TCRdb table, and some are missing; sequencing was by immunoSEQ multiplex PCR. The table has about 1 million clones, approximately 76% seen once. The sample comprised memory CD4+ T cells sorted from blood. Described subset: CD45RA-negative fraction. Receptors were obtained from a man aged 18 to 29 in good health.

The rearrangement uses TRBV28 and TRBJ1-2, with 10 bases fitting TRBD1. Trimming at V came to 5 bases and at J to 10 bases, leaving 7 bases not matched to a gene. Per the germline V gene, CDR1 is MDHEN and CDR2 is SYDVKM. CDR3 size: 13 residues. DNA for the CDR3: TGTGCCAGCAGTACCGGGACAGGGGTCTACTACACCTTC. This codes for CASSTGTGVYYTF.

V is TRBV5-5 and J is TRBJ2-1; weak D call: TRBD1 (5 bases). V dropped 5 bases and J dropped 1 base, with 16 bases sitting between them. The CDR3 is 16 residues long. CDR1 and CDR2 (germline): SGHKS, YYEKEE (reference sequence). CDR3 residues: CASRLGHDPSYNEQFF. DNA of the CDR3: TGTGCCAGCAGATTAGGACATGACCCTTCCTACAATGAGCAGTTCTTC.

A note on this clone: This sample also contains other DNA sequences that code for the same CDR3. The CDR3 sequence: CASSYSRGREGSPLHF. The CDR3 DNA is TGTGCCAGCAGTTACTCGCGCGGCAGGGAAGGCTCACCCCTCCACTTT. This chain connects TRBV6-5 to TRBJ1-6; weak D call: TRBD1 (5 bases). V was trimmed by 0 bases and J by 10 bases, leaving 16 bases between them. Germline CDR1 MNHEY, CDR2 SVGAGI. The CDR3 sequence is 16 residues long.

This clone was seen ten or more times. This sequence joins TRBV18 and TRBJ2-5, with D perhaps TRBD2 (6 bases). The germline CDR1 and CDR2 sequences are KGHSH and LQKENI. The CDR3 has 14 residues. Trimming stripped 5 bases from V and 5 bases from J, with 15 bases between. CDR3 sequence: CASSGPEGPETQYF. CDR3 in DNA: TGTGCCAGCTCAGGGCCGGAGGGTCCGGAGACCCAGTACTTC.

The chain joins TRBV28 to TRBJ2-4; no reliable D call. The CDR3 totals 15 residues. Trimming removed 4 bases from V and 6 bases from J, with 16 bases in between. Germline values: CDR1 MDHEN, CDR2 SYDVKM. CDR3: CASSSGERTGNIQYF. The CDR3 nucleotides are TGTGCCAGCAGTTCAGGAGAGAGGACGGGAAACATTCAGTACTTC.

The chain combines TRBV28 with TRBJ1-1; TRBD1 might be the D (6 bases). Germline CDR1 is MDHEN and CDR2 is SYDVKM. V lost 8 bases, J lost 11 bases, and 12 bases lay in between. The CDR3 totals 10 residues. CDR3 bases: TGTGCCAGCGAGGGGACAACCGCTTTCTTT. This gives the protein CASEGTTAFF. Variable domain in full (rest from reference TRBV28 and TRBJ1-1): DVKVTQSSRYLVKRTGEKVFLECVQDMDHENMFWYRQDPGLGLRLIYFSYDVKMKEKGDIPEGYSVSREKKERFSLILESASTNQTSMYLCASEGTTAFFGQGTRLTVV.

J is TRBJ2-1 and V is TRBV5-1, with D possibly being TRBD2 (5 bases). The V gene's germline CDR1 is SGHRS and CDR2 YFSETQ. The CDR3 covers 13 residues. Trimming took 0 bases from V and 9 from J, leaving 10 bases between them. The CDR3 DNA reads TGCGCCAGCAGCTTGGGAGGGAGTGCTGAGCAGTTCTTC. Its protein product is CASSLGGSAEQFF.

The chain recombines TRBV2 with TRBJ2-1; 8 nucleotides match TRBD1. V lost 7 bases and J lost 0; bases outside the gene matches: 5. The CDR3 length is 15 residues. The germline CDR1 and CDR2 sequences are SNHLY and FYNNEI. CDR3: CASTVDRASYNEQFF. The DNA for the CDR3 is TGTGCCAGCACCGTGGACAGGGCCTCCTACAATGAGCAGTTCTTC.

CDR3 in amino acids: CASSSRGLGVYNEQFF. CDR3 DNA: TGTGCCAGTAGTAGCCGGGGCCTAGGGGTTTACAATGAGCAGTTCTTC. V usage is TRBV19 and J usage is TRBJ2-1, with D perhaps being TRBD1 or TRBD2 (5 bases each). Trimming removed 4 bases at V and 4 bases at J, with 17 bases between. This CDR3 comprises 16 residues. The germline V gene encodes CDR1 LNHDA and CDR2 SQIVND (reference sequence).

This clone was observed once. This sequence joins TRBV7-2 and TRBJ2-3; possible D gene TRBD1, 6 bases. The length of the CDR3 is 18 residues. Germline-derived CDR1 and CDR2 are SGHTA and FQGNSA. The V and J ends lost 5 bases and 1 base respectively, with 22 bases between them. CDR3 DNA sequence: TGTGCCAGCAGCCCACCCCTTACAGGGTCCTGGGGCACAGATACGCAGTATTTT. It is translated as CASSPPLTGSWGTDTQYF.

J is TRBJ2-1 and V is TRBV14; unclear D gene. The CDR3 sequence is 12 residues long. Germline V gene sequence: CDR1 SGHDN, CDR2 FVKESK. The V and J ends lost 2 bases and 11 bases respectively, with 10 bases between them. CDR3 sequence reads: CASSQFRSKQFF. CDR3 bases: TGTGCCAGCAGCCAATTTCGGTCTAAGCAGTTCTTC. The full variable domain, rest sourced from reference TRBV14 and TRBJ2-1, is EAGVTQFPSHSVIEKGQTVTLRCDPISGHDNLYWYRRVMGKEIKFLLHFVKESKQDESGMPNNRFLAERTGGTYSTLKVQPAELEDSGVYFCASSQFRSKQFFGPGTRLTVL.

The chain has TRBV19 and TRBJ2-5; 9 nucleotides line up with TRBD2. Germline lookup yields CDR1 LNHDA and CDR2 SQIVND (reference sequence). The CDR3 has 13 residues. The V and J ends lost 6 bases and 10 bases, in that order; junction bases with no gene match: 9. CDR3 sequence: CASSGTSLNNQYF. The CDR3 nucleotides read TGTGCCAGTAGCGGGACTAGCCTAAATAACCAGTACTTC.

This clone showed up many times. The chain links TRBV19 to TRBJ2-7; 10 bases match TRBD2. Unmatched junction bases numbered 9, after V lost 10 bases and J lost 3 bases. Germline V gene sequence: CDR1 LNHDA, CDR2 SQIVND (reference sequence). This CDR3 contains 14 residues. The CDR3 spells CATKSGGADYEQYF. The DNA for the CDR3 is TGTGCCACCAAGAGCGGGGGGGCGGACTACGAGCAGTACTTC. Full variable domain (missing parts from reference TRBV19 and TRBJ2-7): DGGITQSPKYLFRKEGQNVTLSCEQNLNHDAMYWYRQDPGQGLRLIYYSQIVNDFQKGDIAEGYSVSREKKESFPLTVTSAQKNPTAFYLCATKSGGADYEQYFGPGTRLTVT.

The chain employs TRBV30 and TRBJ1-5; D remains ambiguous. The CDR3 length is 17 residues. Trimming pared 0 bases from V and 6 bases from J, leaving 21 bases between. Per the germline V gene, CDR1 is GTSNPN and CDR2 is SVGIG (reference sequence). CDR3 region: CAWSVRKPAGWGQPQHF. The CDR3 bases are TGTGCCTGGAGTGTAAGAAAACCGGCAGGTTGGGGTCAGCCCCAGCATTTT. The full variable domain, rest sourced from reference TRBV30 and TRBJ1-5, is SQTIHQWPATLVQPVGSPLSLECTVEGTSNPNLYWYRQAAGRGLQLLFYSVGIGQISSEVPQNLSASRPQDRQFILSSKKLLLSDSGFYLCAWSVRKPAGWGQPQHFGDGTRLSIL.

This chain uses TRBV2 with TRBJ2-1; D gene uncertain. In germline, CDR1 is SNHLY, CDR2 FYNNEI. The CDR3 is made up of 10 amino acids. Between the trimmed V and J ends, which lost 8 bases and 7 bases, there was a span of 6 bases. As DNA, the CDR3 is TGTGCCAGCGGAACGAATGAGCAGTTCTTC. Protein sequence: CASGTNEQFF. Full variable domain (remainder filled in from reference TRBV2 and TRBJ2-1): EPEVTQTPSHQVTQMGQEVILRCVPISNHLYFYWYRQILGQKVEFLVSFYNNEISEKSEIFDDQFSVERPDGSNFTLKIRSTKLEDSAMYFCASGTNEQFFGPGTRLTVL.

The rearrangement links TRBV5-1 to TRBJ1-4; D is ambiguous. CDR1 and CDR2 (germline): SGHRS, YFSETQ. This CDR3 is built from 17 residues. Trimming took 5 bases from V and 5 from J, leaving 22 bases between them. The CDR3 reads CASRAIRALAGNEKLFF. CDR3 coding DNA: TGCGCCAGCAGAGCAATAAGGGCGTTAGCTGGGAATGAAAAACTGTTTTTT. The full variable domain, with the rest looked up from reference TRBV5-1 and TRBJ1-4, is KAGVTQTPRYLIKTRGQQVTLSCSPISGHRSVSWYQQTPGQGLQFLFEYFSETQRNKGNFPGRFSGRQFSNSRSEMNVSTLELGDSALYLCASRAIRALAGNEKLFFGSGTQLSVL.

The rearrangement joins TRBV19 to TRBJ2-7, with 9 bases identical to TRBD1. The CDR3 covers 15 residues. Per germline, CDR1 LNHDA and CDR2 SQIVND (reference sequence). The V gene end was trimmed by 11 bases and the J gene end by 4 bases; junction bases not matched to a gene: 15. CDR3 region: CASEGGQGPSYEQYF. CDR3 in DNA: TGTGCCTCCGAGGGGGGACAGGGACCCTCGTACGAGCAGTACTTC.

V gene TRBV6-1 combines with J gene TRBJ1-5; D gene ambiguous. The CDR3 is 14 residues long. CDR1 and CDR2 (germline): MNHNS, SASEGT. Deletions cut 0 bases from V and 6 bases from J, with 9 bases between. This chain's CDR3 is CASSEAQIGQPQHF. CDR3 nucleotide sequence: TGTGCCAGCAGTGAAGCGCAAATAGGTCAGCCCCAGCATTTT.

The chain uses TRBV4-1 and TRBJ2-1; TRBD2 agrees at 8 bases. The CDR3 loop spans 14 amino acids. CDR1 is MGHRA and CDR2 is YSYEKL in the germline V gene. The ends lost 3 bases at V and 9 bases at J; junction bases unmatched: 7. In DNA, the CDR3 is TGCGCCAGCAGCCACCCCGGGAGGGGGAGTGAGCAGTTCTTC. Translation gives CASSHPGRGSEQFF.

This clone was detected only once. The chain has TRBV4-2 and TRBJ2-7; TRBD2 might be the D (7 bases). The germline V and J ends were trimmed by 0 bases and 3 bases, with 15 bases remaining between them. The CDR3 runs to 16 residues. Germline-derived CDR1 and CDR2 are LGHNA and YNFKEQ. The CDR3 sequence is CASSQDSGEGDYEQYF. The CDR3 DNA reads as TGTGCCAGCAGCCAAGATTCGGGGGAGGGGGACTACGAGCAGTACTTC.

This chain uses TRBV6-6 with TRBJ2-1; 9 nucleotides align to TRBD2. This CDR3 is 13 amino acids long. CDR1 and CDR2 (germline): MNHNY, SVGAGI (reference sequence). Trimming at V came to 6 bases and at J to 6 bases, leaving 3 bases not matched to a gene. This CDR3 reads CASSRTSANEQFF. CDR3 bases: TGTGCCAGCAGCCGGACTAGCGCCAATGAGCAGTTCTTC.

V and J are TRBV6-1 and TRBJ1-2; 7 bases fit TRBD1. CDR3 length: 13 amino acids. The germline V gene encodes CDR1 MNHNS and CDR2 SASEGT. V shed 10 bases, J shed 3 bases, and the junction held 8 bases outside the gene matches. CDR3 residues: CATRTGEDYGYTF. The DNA of the CDR3 is TGTGCCACGAGAACAGGGGAGGACTATGGCTACACCTTC.

The chain couples TRBV5-1 to TRBJ2-3; 9 nucleotides line up with TRBD2. The V and J ends lost 7 bases and 2 bases, in that order; junction bases with no gene match: 8. CDR1 SGHRS and CDR2 YFSETQ come from the germline V gene. The CDR3 covers 15 residues. The CDR3 sequence is CASETSGETTDTQYF. In DNA form, the CDR3 reads TGCGCCAGCGAGACTAGCGGAGAGACCACAGATACGCAGTATTTT.